A single sample gave rise to the 8 T cell receptor beta chains below, sequenced in a study of blood T cell repertoires in COVID-19. TCRdb's table, derived via immunoSEQ multiplex PCR, lists solely in-frame clones and lacks some. The sample yields roughly 60,000 clones, around four fifths seen once. Material: peripheral blood. The receptor set was obtained from a man aged 25-40 years with COVID-19, enrolled during active disease.

The chain has TRBV7-9 and TRBJ2-3; D unclear. The CDR3 totals 12 residues. V lost 2 bases and J 7 bases, leaving 7 bases between the germline ends. Germline V CDR1 and CDR2: SEHNR, FQNEAQ (reference sequence). This chain's CDR3 is CASSLILNTQYF. DNA of the CDR3: TGTGCCAGCAGCTTAATCCTAAATACGCAGTATTTT.

The chain links TRBV24-1 to TRBJ2-3, with D possibly matching TRBD2 (6 bases). Per germline, CDR1 KGHDR and CDR2 SFDVKD. V shed 2 bases and J shed 6 bases, with 8 bases lying between them. The CDR3 spans 13 residues. Here the CDR3 reads CATSDWGEDTQYF. Written as DNA, the CDR3 is TGTGCCACCAGTGATTGGGGGGAGGATACGCAGTATTTT.

The J gene is TRBJ2-2, the V gene TRBV5-4; TRBD2 agrees at 10 bases. This CDR3 contains 16 residues. With 3 bases clipped from V and 1 base from J, the junction kept 3 bases outside the gene matches. The germline V gene has CDR1 SGHNT and CDR2 YYREEE (reference sequence). The CDR3 sequence: CASSSKREGNTGELFF. For the CDR3, the DNA is TGTGCCAGCAGCTCGAAGCGGGAGGGGAACACCGGGGAGCTGTTTTTT.

The chain employs TRBV29-1 and TRBJ1-2; D call uncertain. Per germline, CDR1 SQVTM and CDR2 ANQGSEA. The CDR3 length is 11 residues. V was pared by 4 bases and J by 7 bases, with 10 bases between. CDR3 nucleotide sequence: TGCAGCGTTGGGGCAGACGGTGGCTACACCTTC. Translated, it gives CSVGADGGYTF.

The chain has TRBV20-1 and TRBJ1-1; TRBD1 agrees at 8 bases. The CDR3 runs 15 residues. The junction had 6 bases not matched to a gene; V was cut back by 3 bases and J by 0 bases. The germline V gene encodes CDR1 DFQATT and CDR2 SNEGSKA (reference sequence). The chain's CDR3 is CSASSRGRLNTEAFF. CDR3 nucleotides: TGCAGTGCTAGTTCCAGGGGGCGATTGAACACTGAAGCTTTCTTT.

This clone occurred once. This sequence joins TRBV5-4 and TRBJ1-1, with 11 bases that match TRBD1. Germline lookup yields CDR1 SGHNT and CDR2 YYREEE (reference sequence). V lost 7 bases to trimming and J lost 6 bases; unmatched junction nucleotides: 8. The CDR3 sequence is 14 residues long. The CDR3 here is CASFRGQGDPEAFF. In nucleotides, the CDR3 is TGTGCCAGCTTCCGGGGACAGGGGGATCCTGAAGCTTTCTTT.

The chain has TRBV20-1 and TRBJ2-7; 9 bases match TRBD2. The CDR3 consists of 11 residues. J was trimmed by 6 bases and V by 5 bases; bases with no gene match: 2. Germline loops: CDR1 DFQATT, CDR2 SNEGSKA (reference sequence). DNA of the CDR3: TGCAGTGCTTCTAGCGGGACCGAGCAGTACTTC. This sequence encodes CSASSGTEQYF.

This chain links TRBV5-5 with TRBJ2-1; D not certain. This CDR3 comprises 11 residues. V dropped 5 bases and J dropped 10 bases, with 10 bases sitting between them. The germline CDR1 and CDR2 sequences are SGHKS and YYEKEE (reference sequence). Written as DNA, the CDR3 is TGTGCCAGCAGACTCCAAGTGGAGCAGTTCTTC. Its protein is CASRLQVEQFF.